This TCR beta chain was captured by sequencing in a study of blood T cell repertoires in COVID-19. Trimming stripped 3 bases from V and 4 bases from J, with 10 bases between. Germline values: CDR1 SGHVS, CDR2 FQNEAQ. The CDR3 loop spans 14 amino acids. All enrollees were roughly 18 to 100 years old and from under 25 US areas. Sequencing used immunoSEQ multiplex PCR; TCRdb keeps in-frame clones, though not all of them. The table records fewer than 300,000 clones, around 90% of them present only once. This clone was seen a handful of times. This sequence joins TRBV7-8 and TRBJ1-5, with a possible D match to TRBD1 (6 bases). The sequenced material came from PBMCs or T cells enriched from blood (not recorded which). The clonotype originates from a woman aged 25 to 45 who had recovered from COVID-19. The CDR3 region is CASSFRGANQPQHF. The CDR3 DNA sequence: TGTGCCAGCAGCTTTCGGGGGGCAAATCAGCCCCAGCATTTT.